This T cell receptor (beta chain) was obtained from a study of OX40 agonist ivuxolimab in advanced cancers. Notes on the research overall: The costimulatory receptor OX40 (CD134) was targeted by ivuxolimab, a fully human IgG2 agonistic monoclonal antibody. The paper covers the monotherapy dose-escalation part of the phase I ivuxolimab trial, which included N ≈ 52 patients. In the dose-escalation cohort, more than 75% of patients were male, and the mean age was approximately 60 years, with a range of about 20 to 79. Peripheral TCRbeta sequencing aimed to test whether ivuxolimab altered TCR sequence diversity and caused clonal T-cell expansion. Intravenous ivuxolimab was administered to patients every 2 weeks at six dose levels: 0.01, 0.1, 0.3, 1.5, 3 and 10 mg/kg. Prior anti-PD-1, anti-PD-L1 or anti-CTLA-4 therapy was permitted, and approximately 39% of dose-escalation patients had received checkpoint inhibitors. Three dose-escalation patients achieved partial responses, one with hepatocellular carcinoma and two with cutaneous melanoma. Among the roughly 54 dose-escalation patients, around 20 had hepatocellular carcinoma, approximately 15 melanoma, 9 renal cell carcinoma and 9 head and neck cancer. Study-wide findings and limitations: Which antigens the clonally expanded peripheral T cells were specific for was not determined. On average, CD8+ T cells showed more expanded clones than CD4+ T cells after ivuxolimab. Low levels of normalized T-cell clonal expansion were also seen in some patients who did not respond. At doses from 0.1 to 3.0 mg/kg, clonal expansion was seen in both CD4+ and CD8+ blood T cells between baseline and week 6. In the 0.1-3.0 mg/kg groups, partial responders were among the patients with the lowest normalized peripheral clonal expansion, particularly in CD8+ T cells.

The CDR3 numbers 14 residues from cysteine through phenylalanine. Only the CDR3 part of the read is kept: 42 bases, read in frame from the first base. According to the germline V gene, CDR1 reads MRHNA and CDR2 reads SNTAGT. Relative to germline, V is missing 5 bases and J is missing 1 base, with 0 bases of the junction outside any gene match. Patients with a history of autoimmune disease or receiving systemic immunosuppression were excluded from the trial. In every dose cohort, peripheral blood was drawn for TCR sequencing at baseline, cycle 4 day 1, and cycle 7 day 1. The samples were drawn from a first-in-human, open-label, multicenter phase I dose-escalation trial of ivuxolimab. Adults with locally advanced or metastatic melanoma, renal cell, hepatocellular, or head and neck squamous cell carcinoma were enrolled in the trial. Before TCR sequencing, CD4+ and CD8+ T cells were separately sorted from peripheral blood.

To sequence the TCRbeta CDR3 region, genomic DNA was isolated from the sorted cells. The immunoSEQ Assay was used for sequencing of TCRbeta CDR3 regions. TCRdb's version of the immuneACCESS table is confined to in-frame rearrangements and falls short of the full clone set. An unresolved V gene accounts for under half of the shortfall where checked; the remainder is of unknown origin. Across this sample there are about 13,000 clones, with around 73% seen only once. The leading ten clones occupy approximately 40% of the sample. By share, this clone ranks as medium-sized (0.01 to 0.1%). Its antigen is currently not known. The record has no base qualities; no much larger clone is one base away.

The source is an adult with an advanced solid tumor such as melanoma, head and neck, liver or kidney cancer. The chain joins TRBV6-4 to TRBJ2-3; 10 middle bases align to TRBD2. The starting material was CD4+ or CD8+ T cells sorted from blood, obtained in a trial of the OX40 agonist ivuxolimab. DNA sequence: TGTGCCAGCAGTCTAGCGGGAGGCACAGATACGCAGTATTTT. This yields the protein CASSLAGGTDTQYF.